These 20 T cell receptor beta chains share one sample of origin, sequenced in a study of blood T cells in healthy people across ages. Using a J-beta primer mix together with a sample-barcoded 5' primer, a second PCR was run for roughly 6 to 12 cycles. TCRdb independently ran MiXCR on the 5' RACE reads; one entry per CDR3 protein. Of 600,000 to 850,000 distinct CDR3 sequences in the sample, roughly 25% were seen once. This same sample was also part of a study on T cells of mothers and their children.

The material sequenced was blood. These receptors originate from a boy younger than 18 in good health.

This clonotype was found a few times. The CDR3 region is CATSKRGAANEKLFF. DNA of the CDR3: TGTGCCACCAGCAAGAGGGGCGCGGCTAATGAAAAACTGTTTTTT. The chain is built from TRBV15 and TRBJ1-4; D possibly corresponds to TRBD1 (5 bases). Germline-derived CDR1 and CDR2 are LNHNV and YYDKDF (reference sequence). This CDR3 spans 15 amino acids. The V gene lost 4 bases and the J gene lost 3 bases, with 12 bases spanning the gap.

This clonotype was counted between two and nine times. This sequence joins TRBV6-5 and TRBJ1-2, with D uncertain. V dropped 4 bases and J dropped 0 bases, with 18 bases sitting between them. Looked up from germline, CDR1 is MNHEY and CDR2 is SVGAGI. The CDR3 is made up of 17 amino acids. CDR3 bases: TGTGCCAGCAGTTCCTTCAGCGGTGGCAAAGCTAACTATGGCTACACCTTC. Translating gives CASSSFSGGKANYGYTF.

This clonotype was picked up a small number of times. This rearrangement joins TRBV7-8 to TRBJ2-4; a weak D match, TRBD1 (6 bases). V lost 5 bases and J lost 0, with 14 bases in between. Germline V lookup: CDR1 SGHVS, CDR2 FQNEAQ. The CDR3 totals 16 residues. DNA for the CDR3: TGTGCCAGCAGCCCAAGAGGGGGAATAGCCAAAAACATTCAGTACTTC. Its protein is CASSPRGGIAKNIQYF.

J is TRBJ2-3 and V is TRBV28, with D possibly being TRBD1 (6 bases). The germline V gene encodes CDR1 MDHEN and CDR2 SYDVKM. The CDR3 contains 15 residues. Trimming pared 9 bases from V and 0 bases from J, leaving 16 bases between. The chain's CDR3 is CASKDSPDSTDTQYF. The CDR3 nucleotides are TGTGCCAGTAAGGACAGCCCAGATAGCACAGATACGCAGTATTTT.

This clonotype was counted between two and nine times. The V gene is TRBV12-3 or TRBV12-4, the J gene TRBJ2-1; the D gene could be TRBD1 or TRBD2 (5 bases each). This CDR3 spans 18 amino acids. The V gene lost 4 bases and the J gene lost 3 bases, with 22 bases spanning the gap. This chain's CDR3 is CASSSQEVLSPNYNEQFF. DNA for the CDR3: TGTGCCAGCAGTTCACAGGAGGTCCTATCTCCGAACTACAATGAGCAGTTCTTC.

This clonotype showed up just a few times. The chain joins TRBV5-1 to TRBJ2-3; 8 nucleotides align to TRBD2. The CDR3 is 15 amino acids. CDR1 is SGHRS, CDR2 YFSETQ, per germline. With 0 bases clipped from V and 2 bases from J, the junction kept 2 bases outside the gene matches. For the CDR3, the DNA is TGCGCCAGCAGCTTGGACGGGGGGGACACAGATACGCAGTATTTT. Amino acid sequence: CASSLDGGDTDTQYF. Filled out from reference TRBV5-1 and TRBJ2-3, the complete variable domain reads KAGVTQTPRYLIKTRGQQVTLSCSPISGHRSVSWYQQTPGQGLQFLFEYFSETQRNKGNFPGRFSGRQFSNSRSEMNVSTLELGDSALYLCASSLDGGDTDTQYFGPGTRLTVL.

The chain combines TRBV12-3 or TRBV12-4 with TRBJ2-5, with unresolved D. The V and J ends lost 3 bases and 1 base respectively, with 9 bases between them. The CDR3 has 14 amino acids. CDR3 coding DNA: TGTGCCAGCAGTTTGAGTGACTTCCAAGAGACCCAGTACTTC. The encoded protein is CASSLSDFQETQYF.

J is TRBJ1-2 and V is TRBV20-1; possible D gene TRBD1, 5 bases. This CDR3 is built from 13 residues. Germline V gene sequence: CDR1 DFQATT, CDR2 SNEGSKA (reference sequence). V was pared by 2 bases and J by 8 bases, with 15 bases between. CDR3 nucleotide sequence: TGCAGTGCTAGAACTTCAGGGAGTAAGGGCTACACCTTC. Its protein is CSARTSGSKGYTF.

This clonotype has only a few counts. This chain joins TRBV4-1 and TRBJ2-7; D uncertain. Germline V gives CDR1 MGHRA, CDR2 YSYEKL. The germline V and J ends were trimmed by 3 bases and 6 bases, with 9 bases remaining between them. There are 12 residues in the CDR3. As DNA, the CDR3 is TGCGCCAGCAGCCAGGAATCGTGCGAGCAGTACTTC. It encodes CASSQESCEQYF.

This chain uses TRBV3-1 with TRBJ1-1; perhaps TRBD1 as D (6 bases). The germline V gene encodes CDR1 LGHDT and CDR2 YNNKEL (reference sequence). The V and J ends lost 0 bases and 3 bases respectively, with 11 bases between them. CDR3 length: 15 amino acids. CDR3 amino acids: CASSQDYSGDTEAFF. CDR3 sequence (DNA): TGTGCCAGCAGCCAAGATTATTCAGGGGACACTGAAGCTTTCTTT.

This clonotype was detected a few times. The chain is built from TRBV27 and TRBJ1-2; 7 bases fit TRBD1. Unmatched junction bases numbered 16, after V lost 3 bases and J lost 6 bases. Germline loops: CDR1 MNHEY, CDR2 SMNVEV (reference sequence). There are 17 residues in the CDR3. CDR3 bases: TGTGCCAGCAGTTTCCTGACAGGGAATTTTTTTTACGATGGCTACACCTTC. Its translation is CASSFLTGNFFYDGYTF.

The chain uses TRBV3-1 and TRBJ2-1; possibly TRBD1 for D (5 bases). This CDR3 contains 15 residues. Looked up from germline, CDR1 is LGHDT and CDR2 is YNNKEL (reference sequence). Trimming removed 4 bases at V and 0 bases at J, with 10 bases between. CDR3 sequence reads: CASSPETDSYNEQFF. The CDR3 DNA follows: TGTGCCAGCAGCCCTGAGACAGACTCCTACAATGAGCAGTTCTTC.

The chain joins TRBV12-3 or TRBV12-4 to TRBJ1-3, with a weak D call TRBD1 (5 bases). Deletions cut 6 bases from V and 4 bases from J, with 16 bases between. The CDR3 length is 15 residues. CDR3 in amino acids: CASRPTVPSGNTIYF. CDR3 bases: TGTGCCAGCAGACCGACAGTTCCGTCAGGAAACACCATATATTTT.

CDR3 nucleotide sequence: TGTGCCAGCAGGCCCCAACAGGGGCTGGGAGAAAAACTGTTTTTT. Its translation is CASRPQQGLGEKLFF. This chain uses TRBV6-6 with TRBJ1-4, with 7 positions matching TRBD1. The trim removed 6 bases at V and 8 bases at J, leaving 12 bases unmatched. The CDR3 totals 15 residues. CDR1 is MNHNY and CDR2 is SVGAGI in the germline V gene (reference sequence).

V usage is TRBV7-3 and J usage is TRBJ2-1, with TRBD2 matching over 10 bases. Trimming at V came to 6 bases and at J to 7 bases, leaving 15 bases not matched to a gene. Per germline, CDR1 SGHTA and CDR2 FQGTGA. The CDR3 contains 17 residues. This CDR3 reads CASSPLEVAGGGNEQFF. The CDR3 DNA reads TGTGCCAGCAGTCCCTTAGAAGTAGCGGGAGGAGGGAATGAGCAGTTCTTC.

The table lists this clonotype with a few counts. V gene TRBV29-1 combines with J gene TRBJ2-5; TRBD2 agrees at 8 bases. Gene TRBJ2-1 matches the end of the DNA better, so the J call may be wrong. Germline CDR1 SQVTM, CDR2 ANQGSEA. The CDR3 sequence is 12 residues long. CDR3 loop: CSVDLAGGEQFF. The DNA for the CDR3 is TGCAGCGTTGACCTAGCGGGTGGAGAGCAGTTCTTC.

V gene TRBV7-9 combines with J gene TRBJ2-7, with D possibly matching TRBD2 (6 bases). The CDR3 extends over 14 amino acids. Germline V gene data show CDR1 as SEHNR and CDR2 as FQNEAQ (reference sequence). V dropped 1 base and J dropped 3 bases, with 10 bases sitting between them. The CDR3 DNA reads TGTGCCAGCAGCTTAGACGGCGGGAACTACGAGCAGTACTTC. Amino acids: CASSLDGGNYEQYF.

The CDR3 loop reads CASSNEVGLETQYF. The CDR3 DNA sequence: TGTGCCAGCAGCAACGAAGTTGGACTAGAGACCCAGTACTTC. This chain connects TRBV9 to TRBJ2-5, with D possibly TRBD2 on 5 matching bases. This CDR3 spans 14 amino acids. V dropped 4 bases and J dropped 4 bases, with 14 bases sitting between them. Looked up from germline, CDR1 is SGDLS and CDR2 is YYNGEE.

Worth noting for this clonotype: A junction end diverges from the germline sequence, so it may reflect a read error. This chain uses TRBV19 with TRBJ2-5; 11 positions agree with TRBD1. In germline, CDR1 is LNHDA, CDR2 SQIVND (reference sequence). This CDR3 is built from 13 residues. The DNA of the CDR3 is TGTGCCGGTAGGACAGGGGGCACGGAGACCCAGTACTTC. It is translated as CAGRTGGTETQYF.

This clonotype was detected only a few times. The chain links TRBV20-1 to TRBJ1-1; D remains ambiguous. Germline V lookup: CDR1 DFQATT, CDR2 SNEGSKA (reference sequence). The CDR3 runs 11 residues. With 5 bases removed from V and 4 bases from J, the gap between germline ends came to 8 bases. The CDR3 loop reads CSAGQGTEAFF. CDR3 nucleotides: TGCAGTGCTGGTCAAGGCACTGAAGCTTTCTTT.